This T cell receptor (beta chain) was sequenced in a study of blood T cell repertoires in COVID-19. Study background: Samples came from the United States, Italy and Spain, spanning acute and convalescent COVID-19. T cells, B-cell-depleted T cells, or PBMCs supplied cDNA or gDNA.

Original analysis: Reference gene primer amplification yielded estimated nucleated cell counts. Assay used: immunoSEQ multiplex PCR; TCRdb lists only in-frame clones, some missing. The DNA was the basis for D and trimming; V, J and clone size are from that table. Found here are some 380,000 clones, around 89% of them singletons; the top ten hold around 7%. Germline CDR1 and CDR2: LNHNV and YYDKDF (reference sequence). J was trimmed by 7 bases and V by 4 bases; bases with no gene match: 9. The length of the CDR3 is 15 residues. This clone was picked up one time. Material for sequencing was peripheral blood. The TCR originated in a man younger than 35 with active or convalescent COVID-19. V gene TRBV15 combines with J gene TRBJ1-5; 8 positions agree with TRBD1. Here the CDR3 reads CATSNLQGARQPQHF. The CDR3 nucleotides read TGTGCCACCAGCAACCTTCAGGGGGCGAGGCAGCCCCAGCATTTT.